The source of this T cell receptor beta chain is a study of cytomegalovirus exposure and HLA in healthy donors. The CDR3 runs 13 residues. V was shortened by 7 bases and J by 2 bases, with 10 bases between the two germline ends. CDR1 is PRHDT and CDR2 is FYEKMQ in the germline V gene (reference sequence). PCR was performed using 60 Vbeta and 13 Jbeta primers. Profiled with immunoSEQ multiplex PCR; TCRdb holds only in-frame clones, not every one. This sample has over 150,000 clones, with roughly 67% found just once. V and J are TRBV13 and TRBJ2-3, with unresolved D. This receptor was taken from a woman between 18 and 29 years old in good health and CMV-seropositive. Material: PBMCs. CDR3 loop: CASTGSPTDTQYF. The CDR3 region has the DNA TGTGCCAGCACCGGGTCCCCCACAGATACGCAGTATTTT. The complete variable domain, with remaining parts taken from reference TRBV13 and TRBJ2-3, reads AAGVIQSPRHLIKEKRETATLKCYPIPRHDTVYWYQQGPGQDPQFLISFYEKMQSDKGSIPDRFSAQQFSDYHSELNMSSLELGDSALYFCASTGSPTDTQYFGPGTRLTVL.